This TCR beta chain was captured by sequencing in a study of cytomegalovirus exposure and HLA in healthy donors. Overall study findings and caveats: Later work found that TCR association rates differed between HLA loci; DRB1 had the most and HLA-C the fewest. Later analysis identified a missense DCLRE1C variant that was linked to TCR beta V- and J-gene trimming.

The CDR3 is 18 residues long. V was shortened by 4 bases and J by 1 base, with 17 bases between the two germline ends. CDR1 and CDR2 from the germline V gene are MGHRA and YSYEKL. It was with 60 Vbeta and 13 Jbeta primers that the PCR ran. Sequencing was performed with immunoSEQ multiplex PCR; in TCRdb, only in-frame clones are kept and a portion is missing. The repertoire has around 130,000 clones, over 60% of them found once; the top ten carry about 1%. Comment on this clone: The antigen is undetermined.

The chain employs TRBV4-1 and TRBJ2-6, with D maybe TRBD1 (7 bases). The sequencing sample was made of PBMCs. The receptor's source is an older woman in good health and CMV-seronegative. The CDR3 region has the DNA TGCGCCAGCAGCCCACCGGGGGCAGGGGGTTCTGGGGCCAACGTCCTGACTTTC. Its translation is CASSPPGAGGSGANVLTF.